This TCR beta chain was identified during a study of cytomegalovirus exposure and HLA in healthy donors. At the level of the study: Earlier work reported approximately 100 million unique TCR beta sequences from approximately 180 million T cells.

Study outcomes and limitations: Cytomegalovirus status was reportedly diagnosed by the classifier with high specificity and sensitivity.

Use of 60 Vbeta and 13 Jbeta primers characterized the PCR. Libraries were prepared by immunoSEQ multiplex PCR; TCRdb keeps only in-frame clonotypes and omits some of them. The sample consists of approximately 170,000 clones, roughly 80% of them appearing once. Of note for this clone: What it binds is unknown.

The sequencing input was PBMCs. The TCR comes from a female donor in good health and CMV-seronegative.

CDR3: CASSEQGGKNIQYF. CDR3 sequence (DNA): TGTGCCAGTAGCGAACAGGGGGGCAAAAACATTCAGTACTTC. The chain is built from TRBV19 and TRBJ2-4; 8 nucleotides align to TRBD1. Germline V CDR1 and CDR2: LNHDA, SQIVND (reference sequence). V lost 6 bases, J lost 3 bases, and 4 bases stayed unmatched. CDR3 size: 14 residues.